This T cell receptor beta chain was captured in a study of tumor-infiltrating lymphocytes in primary liver carcinoma. Extraction of RNA together with DNA used about 20-34 mg of unsorted bulk tissue. Note on this clonotype: A read error may produce the germline difference seen at one junction end.

This CDR3 is built from 14 residues. Constant-region priming of approximately 500 ng total RNA yielded TCR beta cDNA. Amplification in three nested multiplex PCR rounds with slightly modified ARM-PCR gave rise to TCR beta libraries. A C-beta reverse primer and TRBV1-TRBV30 forward primers served in each of the first two PCR rounds, at about 10 cycles apiece. TCRdb reprocessed the multiplex PCR reads via MiXCR and lists one record per CDR3 protein. The sample has about 92,000 distinct CDR3 sequences, roughly 70% seen once. The chain uses TRBV12-3 or TRBV12-4 and TRBJ2-7; D call uncertain. The specimen was tumor-adjacent normal liver tissue. This sequence originates from a man aged 40-55 years with primary liver carcinoma and hepatitis B virus infection. Here the CDR3 DNA reads TGTGCCAGCAGTTTAGACCCTAACTCCTACGAGCAATACTTC. Translated, it gives CASSLDPNSYEQYF.